The 29 T cell receptor beta chains listed next were all sequenced from one sample in a study of T cell clonality in common variable immunodeficiency. Here immunoSEQ multiplex PCR was the method, and the copy in TCRdb shows in-frame clones only, minus some. The table lists around 3,700 clones, with no singletons. Whole-study findings and limits: Reportedly, TCR beta sequences from common variable immunodeficiency showed fewer deletions and N-nucleotide insertions.

Antigen specificity for these receptors is unknown. The material sequenced was peripheral blood mononuclear cells. The receptors stem from a human donor with common variable immunodeficiency.

This clone was seen more than once but under ten times. The sequence runs out 3 residues before the end of the CDR3; the remainder is reconstructed from the germline J gene. The gene calls are TRBV7-9 and TRBJ1-2, with 7 nucleotides matching TRBD1. The junction had 7 bases not matched to a gene; V was cut back by 5 bases and J by 1 base. Germline loops: CDR1 SEHNR, CDR2 FQNEAQ (reference sequence). This CDR3 has 15 amino acids. This chain's CDR3 is CASSPRTGLNYGYTF. The sequenced CDR3 bases are TGTGCCAGCAGCCCACGGACAGGCCTTAACTATGGC.

About this clone itself: The CDR3 end lies 3 residues beyond the end of the read and is filled in from the germline J gene. The genes are TRBV7-9 and TRBJ1-2; 7 bases agree with TRBD1. The J segment lost 5 bases and the V segment lost 6 bases, leaving 12 bases of the junction unmatched. The length of the CDR3 is 15 residues. The germline gives CDR1 SEHNR, CDR2 FQNEAQ (reference sequence). Partial CDR3 DNA: TGTGCCAGCAGGGAGATAACAGGGGAGGAGTATGGC. This codes for CASREITGEEYG. The entire CDR3 is CASREITGEEYGYTF.

This clone turned up a few times. With the read ending 3 residues before the CDR3 end, the germline J gene is used to fill in that end. The chain carries TRBV19 and TRBJ2-1; D gene unclear. This CDR3 comprises 13 residues. The germline V gene has CDR1 LNHDA and CDR2 SQIVND (reference sequence). V was shortened by 6 bases and J by 6 bases, with 12 bases between the two germline ends. CDR3 protein: CASSTYSVNEQFF. CDR3 DNA (partial): TGTGCCAGTAGCACCTACTCGGTCAATGAG.

This clone was observed a handful of times. Mismatch with germline at one junction end may stem from a read error. Read coverage stops 3 residues before the CDR3 terminus; the germline J gene supplies the remainder. The chain employs TRBV19 and TRBJ1-5, with D hard to call. The CDR3 consists of 15 residues. Germline CDR1 is LNHDA and CDR2 is SQIVND (reference sequence). The CDR3 region is CASSINGYSNKPQHF. The sequenced part of the CDR3 DNA is TGTGCCAGTAGTATAAATGGATATAGCAATAAGCCC.

There are a few counts of this clone. The read ends 3 residues shy of where the CDR3 ends; the end is completed using the germline J gene. This chain joins TRBV7-3 and TRBJ2-5; 7 bases agree with TRBD2. The ends lost 0 bases at V and 5 bases at J; junction bases unmatched: 6. Germline V gene data show CDR1 as SGHTA and CDR2 as FQGTGA. The CDR3 consists of 15 residues. The CDR3 loop is CASSLTPLGGETQYF. CDR3 DNA (partial): TGTGCCAGCAGCTTAACGCCGCTGGGGGGGGAGACC. The entire variable domain, with the rest obtained from reference TRBV7-3 and TRBJ2-5, is as follows: GAGVSQTPSNKVTEKGKYVELRCDPISGHTALYWYRQSLGQGPEFLIYFQGTGAADDSGLPNDRFFAVRPEGSVSTLKIQRTERGDSAVYLCASSLTPLGGETQYFGPGTRLLVL.

This clone was counted many times. The CDR3 is cut off 3 residues early in the read; its end comes from the germline J gene. The chain has TRBV6-1 and TRBJ1-5, with 9 bases aligning to TRBD1. This CDR3 is built from 16 residues. The J segment lost 3 bases and the V segment lost 4 bases, leaving 7 bases of the junction unmatched. From germline, CDR1 is MNHNS and CDR2 SASEGT. The CDR3 loop is CASSAPDRGDNQPQHF. Incomplete CDR3 DNA: TGTGCCAGCAGTGCCCCGGACAGGGGTGACAATCAGCCC.

On this clone itself: The read finishes 3 residues shy of the CDR3 end, and the germline J gene is used to complete it. The chain carries TRBV6-2 or TRBV6-3 and TRBJ1-2; no reliable D call. The ends were cut back, 2 bases at V and 3 bases at J, with 4 bases in the middle. There are 12 residues in the CDR3. Germline V gene sequence: CDR1 MNHEY, CDR2 SVGEGT. The CDR3 loop is CASSYRDYGYTF. The part of the CDR3 DNA that was read is TGTGCCAGCAGTTACAGGGACTATGGC.

This clone was recorded a few times. The CDR3 extends 3 residues past the end of the read, so its final part is completed from the germline J gene. The chain recombines TRBV7-9 with TRBJ2-3; 9 nucleotides agree with TRBD1. V was pared by 6 bases and J by 6 bases, with 4 bases of the junction left unmatched. The CDR3 sequence is 13 residues long. CDR1 SEHNR and CDR2 FQNEAQ come from the germline V gene (reference sequence). The sequenced CDR3 bases are TGTGCCAGCAGACAGGGGGCCCTTGATACG. Translating it yields CASRQGALDT. The full CDR3 is CASRQGALDTQYF.

This clone was detected a few times. The read finishes 3 residues shy of the CDR3 end, and the germline J gene is used to complete it. The chain links TRBV5-1 to TRBJ2-1; D uncertain. Looked up from germline, CDR1 is SGHRS and CDR2 is YFSETQ. The CDR3 contains 15 residues. The V end was cut by 2 bases, the J end by 6 bases, with 15 bases between. CDR3 bases read: TGCGCCAGCAGCTTAGGGCACTGGGTCTCCAATGAG. Encoded protein: CASSLGHWVSNE. From start to end, the CDR3 is CASSLGHWVSNEQFF.

To note about this clone: From the germline J gene comes the end of the CDR3, since the read stops 3 residues before it. The J gene is TRBJ1-1, the V gene TRBV30; no clear D gene. Germline CDR1 GTSNPN, CDR2 SVGIG (reference sequence). CDR3 length: 11 residues. The CDR3 bases that were read are TGTGCCTGGAGTGTAGGGTACGAA. Its translation is CAWSVGYE. The whole CDR3 sequence is CAWSVGYEAFF.

This clone was seen only a few times. The CDR3 goes on 3 residues after the read ends, and that part is filled in from the germline J gene. This chain joins TRBV7-2 and TRBJ2-7; 13 nucleotides agree with TRBD2. CDR1 and CDR2 from the germline V gene are SGHTA and FQGNSA. This CDR3 is 15 amino acids long. Trimming removed 6 bases from V and 3 bases from J; junction bases left unmatched: 5. The CDR3 DNA, read in part, is TGTGCCAGCAGTCGGACTAGCGGGGGAGACTACGAG. This sequence encodes CASSRTSGGDYE. Given in full, the CDR3 is CASSRTSGGDYEQYF.

By proportion, this clone is medium-sized (0.01 to 0.1%). Sequencing ends 3 residues short of the CDR3 end; the germline J gene provides the rest. The chain is built from TRBV5-8 and TRBJ2-7; 8 bases map to TRBD1. This CDR3 spans 13 amino acids. J gave up 3 bases and V 3 bases, and 2 bases lay outside the gene matches. Germline lookup yields CDR1 SGHTS and CDR2 YDEGEE. CDR3 bases read: TGTGCCAGCAGCTCGGACAGGGTCTACGAG. Translation: CASSSDRVYE. The CDR3 in full is CASSSDRVYEQYF.

This clone was counted only a few times. The CDR3 is cut off 3 residues early in the read; its end comes from the germline J gene. The J gene is TRBJ2-2, the V gene TRBV2; D remains unclear. This CDR3 comprises 12 residues. Trimming removed 6 bases from V and 5 bases from J, with 7 bases in between. Germline CDR1 SNHLY, CDR2 FYNNEI. The part of the CDR3 DNA that was read is TGTGCCAGCAGGGGCTGGACCGGGGAG. It yields the protein CASRGWTGE. In full, the CDR3 is CASRGWTGELFF.

A remark on this clone: The read ends 3 residues early relative to the CDR3; the germline J gene fills the gap. This chain connects TRBV7-7 to TRBJ2-7; TRBD1 matches 8 bases. The germline V gene encodes CDR1 SSHAT and CDR2 FNYEAQ (reference sequence). Losses at the gene ends were 5 bases for V and 4 bases for J; bases not matched to a gene: 13. CDR3 size: 16 residues. Incomplete CDR3 DNA: TGTGCCAGCAGCCCGTCCCCTGGACAGGGAGGATACGAG. Translating gives CASSPSPGQGGYE. The CDR3 in its entirety is CASSPSPGQGGYEQYF.

This clone turned up a few times. The sequenced fragment ends 3 residues before the CDR3 boundary, so the rest is inferred from the germline J gene. This sequence joins TRBV18 and TRBJ1-2, with unresolved D. From germline, CDR1 is KGHSH and CDR2 LQKENI. The CDR3 consists of 16 residues. V was cut by 3 bases and J by 5 bases, with 19 bases left in between. Partial CDR3 DNA: TGTGCCAGCTCACCTCCCACAGCCCTTCGTTGGTATGGC. Protein sequence: CASSPPTALRWYG. The whole CDR3 protein is CASSPPTALRWYGYTF.

As concerns this clone: The observed sequence ends 3 residues before the CDR3 terminus, with the missing tail filled in from the germline J gene. The chain combines TRBV18 with TRBJ1-2, with 12 nucleotides matching TRBD1. Trimming took 5 bases from V and 2 from J; bases not matched to a gene: 6. Germline CDR1 KGHSH, CDR2 LQKENI. The CDR3 length is 16 residues. The covered CDR3 bases are TGTGCCAGCTCATCGGGACAGGGGGCGACCAACTATGGC. Its protein product is CASSSGQGATNYG. The full CDR3 protein is CASSSGQGATNYGYTF. Full variable domain (remainder filled in from reference TRBV18 and TRBJ1-2): NAGVMQNPRHLVRRRGQEARLRCSPMKGHSHVYWYRQLPEEGLKFMVYLQKENIIDESGMPKERFSAEFPKEGPSILRIQQVVRGDSAAYFCASSSGQGATNYGYTFGSGTRLTVV.

On this clone itself: From the germline J gene comes the end of the CDR3, since the read stops 3 residues before it. The chain has TRBV2 and TRBJ1-3, with D possibly matching TRBD1 (6 bases). CDR1 SNHLY and CDR2 FYNNEI come from the germline V gene. V gave up 4 bases and J gave up 4 bases, with 8 bases separating them. CDR3 length equals 13 residues. CDR3 in amino acids: CASSAGDGNTIYF. The sequenced CDR3 bases are TGTGCCAGCAGTGCAGGGGACGGAAACACC.

Comment on this clone: The read ends 3 residues shy of where the CDR3 ends; the end is completed using the germline J gene. This chain connects TRBV30 to TRBJ2-5; 9 bases fit TRBD2. Trimming removed 0 bases from V and 2 bases from J; junction bases left unmatched: 4. The CDR3 totals 15 residues. CDR1 and CDR2 from the germline V gene are GTSNPN and SVGIG (reference sequence). CDR3 bases read: TGTGCCTGGAGTGTGGTAGCGGGAGTACAAGAGACC. It codes for CAWSVVAGVQET. The whole CDR3 region reads CAWSVVAGVQETQYF.

As for this clone: The read terminates 3 residues ahead of where the CDR3 ends, so the germline J gene completes it. The J gene is TRBJ2-7, the V gene TRBV7-9; maybe TRBD1 (5 bases). The CDR3 contains 13 residues. Germline-derived CDR1 and CDR2 are SEHNR and FQNEAQ (reference sequence). The V end was cut by 2 bases, the J end by 3 bases, with 8 bases between. The CDR3: CASSLSGLYEQYF. CDR3 DNA, as far as it was read: TGTGCCAGCAGCTTATCAGGGCTCTACGAG. Looking up the rest from reference TRBV7-9 and TRBJ2-7 gives the full variable domain: DTGVSQNPRHKITKRGQNVTFRCDPISEHNRLYWYRQTLGQGPEFLTYFQNEAQLEKSRLLSDRFSAERPKGSFSTLEIQRTEQGDSAMYLCASSLSGLYEQYFGPGTRLTVT.

For this clone: Read data end 3 residues before the CDR3 end; the end is taken from the germline J gene. The chain is built from TRBV19 and TRBJ2-7; 8 bases are a match to TRBD1. The CDR3 contains 13 residues. The germline gives CDR1 LNHDA, CDR2 SQIVND (reference sequence). The V gene end was trimmed by 5 bases and the J gene end by 5 bases; junction bases not matched to a gene: 5. This CDR3 reads CASSPGQGNEQYF. The CDR3 DNA, read in part, is TGTGCCAGTAGTCCCGGACAGGGAAACGAG. Using reference TRBV19 and TRBJ2-7 for the parts outside the CDR3, the full variable domain is DGGITQSPKYLFRKEGQNVTLSCEQNLNHDAMYWYRQDPGQGLRLIYYSQIVNDFQKGDIAEGYSVSREKKESFPLTVTSAQKNPTAFYLCASSPGQGNEQYFGPGTRLTVT.

The chain's CDR3 is CASSSPWGRRYEQYF. Incomplete CDR3 DNA: TGTGCCAGCAGCTCCCCGTGGGGGCGTAGGTACGAG. V gene TRBV7-6 combines with J gene TRBJ2-7; possible D gene TRBD1, 6 bases. Sequencing ends 3 residues short of the CDR3 end; the germline J gene provides the rest. Looked up from germline, CDR1 is SGHVS and CDR2 is FNYEAQ. V was shortened by 4 bases and J by 4 bases, with 17 bases between the two germline ends. The CDR3 covers 15 residues.

As to this clone: The read ends 3 residues before the CDR3 terminus; that terminus is restored from the germline J gene. This sequence joins TRBV7-2 and TRBJ1-4, with D perhaps TRBD1 (5 bases). Germline values: CDR1 SGHTA, CDR2 FQGNSA. The ends were cut back, 8 bases at V and 0 bases at J, with 13 bases in the middle. This CDR3 is built from 15 residues. The chain's CDR3 is CASSFWGATNEKLFF. The DNA read from the CDR3 is TGTGCCAGCTCGTTCTGGGGCGCAACTAATGAAAAA.

This clone was detected many times. With the read ending 3 residues before the CDR3 end, the germline J gene is used to fill in that end. V is TRBV29-1 and J is TRBJ1-1, with TRBD1 identical over 10 bases. In germline, CDR1 is SQVTM, CDR2 ANQGSEA. The CDR3 totals 13 residues. V dropped 7 bases and J dropped 3; count of bases not matched to a gene: 5. This chain's CDR3 is CSDRQGAYTEAFF. The CDR3 bases that were read are TGCAGCGATAGACAGGGGGCGTACACTGAA.

Remarks on this clone: The CDR3 end lies 3 residues beyond the end of the read and is filled in from the germline J gene. This chain joins TRBV10-1 and TRBJ2-7; 7 nucleotides line up with TRBD2. J lost 4 bases, V lost 6 bases, and 6 bases had no gene match. This CDR3 region has 13 residues. Per the germline V gene, CDR1 is WNHNN and CDR2 is SYGVQD (reference sequence). The CDR3 is CASSRGGEYEQYF. The part of the CDR3 DNA that was read is TGCGCCAGCAGCCGCGGGGGAGAATACGAG.

With respect to this clone: From the germline J gene comes the end of the CDR3, since the read stops 3 residues before it. The chain carries TRBV7-6 and TRBJ2-1, with TRBD1 matching over 10 bases. CDR3 size: 15 residues. The germline V gene has CDR1 SGHVS and CDR2 FNYEAQ. J lost 7 bases, V lost 2 bases, and 5 bases had no gene match. The CDR3 bases that were read are TGTGCCAGCAGCTTAAAGGGACAGGGGCGGAATGAG. Residues: CASSLKGQGRNE. The entire CDR3 is CASSLKGQGRNEQFF.

This clone was counted a few times. CDR3 bases read: TGTGCCAGCAGCTCCGGGGGGGTTCTCCGGCCC. Translated: CASSSGGVLRP. Given in full, the CDR3 is CASSSGGVLRPQHF. This chain uses TRBV7-8 with TRBJ1-5, with D tentatively TRBD1 (5 bases). The read halts 3 residues ahead of the CDR3 end, with the missing end drawn from the germline J gene. The V gene's germline CDR1 is SGHVS and CDR2 FQNEAQ. V was pared by 4 bases and J by 9 bases, with 16 bases between. The CDR3 is 14 residues long. The full variable domain, its missing parts supplied by reference TRBV7-8 and TRBJ1-5, is GAGVSQSPRYKVAKRGQDVALRCDPISGHVSLFWYQQALGQGPEFLTYFQNEAQLDKSGLPSDRFFAERPEGSVSTLKIQRTQQEDSAVYLCASSSGGVLRPQHFGDGTRLSIL.

Remarks on this clone: The read ends 3 residues shy of where the CDR3 ends; the end is completed using the germline J gene. The chain couples TRBV2 to TRBJ1-1, with TRBD1 as a possible D gene (5 bases). The V and J ends lost 7 bases and 7 bases respectively, with 10 bases between them. Germline CDR1 and CDR2: SNHLY and FYNNEI. This CDR3 spans 11 amino acids. The CDR3 loop reads CASIQAYEAFF. Partial CDR3 DNA: TGTGCCAGCATACAGGCCTATGAA.

In the case of this clone: The read terminates 3 residues before the CDR3 end, so the remaining end is supplied by the germline J gene. The chain is built from TRBV7-2 and TRBJ1-4; 8 nucleotides line up with TRBD1. Germline CDR1 reads SGHTA; CDR2 reads FQGNSA. V gave up 1 base and J gave up 3 bases; unmatched junction bases: 1. This CDR3 has 15 residues. Partial CDR3 DNA: TGTGCCAGCAGCTTAGGGACAGGGCCTAATGAAAAA. Translation: CASSLGTGPNEK. The full-length CDR3 reads as CASSLGTGPNEKLFF.

With respect to this clone: The read ends 3 residues early relative to the CDR3; the germline J gene fills the gap. The genes are TRBV30 and TRBJ2-5; TRBD2 matches at 9 bases. Trimming cost V 4 bases and J 6 bases; bases outside gene matches: 6. This CDR3 is 13 amino acids long. Germline lookup yields CDR1 GTSNPN and CDR2 SVGIG (reference sequence). The covered CDR3 bases are TGTGCCTGGAAGGCGGGGGGGCGACAGACC. Its protein is CAWKAGGRQT. The complete CDR3 protein is CAWKAGGRQTQYF. Complete variable domain (other parts from reference TRBV30 and TRBJ2-5): SQTIHQWPATLVQPVGSPLSLECTVEGTSNPNLYWYRQAAGRGLQLLFYSVGIGQISSEVPQNLSASRPQDRQFILSSKKLLLSDSGFYLCAWKAGGRQTQYFGPGTRLLVL.